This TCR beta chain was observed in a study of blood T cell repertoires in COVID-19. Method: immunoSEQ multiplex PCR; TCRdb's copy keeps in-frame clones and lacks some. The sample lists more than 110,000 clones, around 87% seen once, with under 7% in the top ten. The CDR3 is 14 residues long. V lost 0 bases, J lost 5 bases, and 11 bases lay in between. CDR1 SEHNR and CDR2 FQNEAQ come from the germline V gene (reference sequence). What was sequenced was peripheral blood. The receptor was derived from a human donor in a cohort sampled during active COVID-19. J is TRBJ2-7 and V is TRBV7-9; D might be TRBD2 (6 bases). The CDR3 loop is CASSLAMTSNEQYF. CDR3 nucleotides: TGTGCCAGCAGCTTAGCAATGACTAGTAACGAGCAGTACTTC.